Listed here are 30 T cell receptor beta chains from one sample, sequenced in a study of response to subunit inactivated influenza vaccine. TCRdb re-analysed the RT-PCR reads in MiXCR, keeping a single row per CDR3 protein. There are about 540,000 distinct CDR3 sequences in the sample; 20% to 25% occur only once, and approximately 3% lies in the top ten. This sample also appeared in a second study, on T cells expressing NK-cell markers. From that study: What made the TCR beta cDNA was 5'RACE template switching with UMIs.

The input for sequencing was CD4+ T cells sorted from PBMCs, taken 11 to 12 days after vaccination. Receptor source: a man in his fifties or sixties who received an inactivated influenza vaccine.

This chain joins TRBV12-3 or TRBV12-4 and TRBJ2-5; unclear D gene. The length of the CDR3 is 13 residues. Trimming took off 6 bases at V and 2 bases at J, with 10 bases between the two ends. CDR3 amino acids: CASRPLDQETQYF. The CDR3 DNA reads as TGTGCCAGCAGGCCACTCGATCAAGAGACCCAGTACTTC.

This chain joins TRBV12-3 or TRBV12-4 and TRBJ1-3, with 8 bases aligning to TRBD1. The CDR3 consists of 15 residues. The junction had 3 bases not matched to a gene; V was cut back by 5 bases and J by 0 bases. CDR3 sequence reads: CASSRQGNSGNTIYF. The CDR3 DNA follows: TGTGCCAGCAGTCGACAGGGGAACTCTGGAAACACCATATATTTT.

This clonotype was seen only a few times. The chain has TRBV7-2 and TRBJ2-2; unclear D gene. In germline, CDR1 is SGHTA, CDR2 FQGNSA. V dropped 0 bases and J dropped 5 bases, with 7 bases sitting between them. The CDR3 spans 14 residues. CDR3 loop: CASSLASATGELFF. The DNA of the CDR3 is TGTGCCAGCAGCTTAGCGTCGGCTACCGGGGAGCTGTTTTTT. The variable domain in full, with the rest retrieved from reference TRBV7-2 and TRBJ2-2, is GAGVSQSPSNKVTEKGKDVELRCDPISGHTALYWYRQSLGQGLEFLIYFQGNSAPDKSGLPSDRFSAERTGGSVSTLTIQRTQQEDSAVYLCASSLASATGELFFGEGSRLTVL.

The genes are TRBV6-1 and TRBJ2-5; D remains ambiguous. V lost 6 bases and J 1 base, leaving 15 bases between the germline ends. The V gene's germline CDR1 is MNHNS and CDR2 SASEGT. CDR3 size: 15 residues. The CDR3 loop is CASRPTQTSQETQYF. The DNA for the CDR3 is TGTGCCAGCAGACCCACCCAGACCTCCCAAGAGACCCAGTACTTC.

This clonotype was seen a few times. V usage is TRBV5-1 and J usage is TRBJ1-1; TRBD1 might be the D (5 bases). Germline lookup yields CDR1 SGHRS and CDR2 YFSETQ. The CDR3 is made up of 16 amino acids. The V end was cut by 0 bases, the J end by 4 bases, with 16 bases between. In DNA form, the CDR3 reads TGCGCCAGCAGCTTGGCCGGGCAGGGAGGCCGCACTGAAGCTTTCTTT. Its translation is CASSLAGQGGRTEAFF.

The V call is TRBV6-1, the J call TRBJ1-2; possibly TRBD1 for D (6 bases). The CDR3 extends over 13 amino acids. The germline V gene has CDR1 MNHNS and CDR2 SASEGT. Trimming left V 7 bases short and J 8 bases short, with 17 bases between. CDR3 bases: TGTGCCAGCAAGTCGGACAGCAGATGGGGCTACACCTTC. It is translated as CASKSDSRWGYTF.

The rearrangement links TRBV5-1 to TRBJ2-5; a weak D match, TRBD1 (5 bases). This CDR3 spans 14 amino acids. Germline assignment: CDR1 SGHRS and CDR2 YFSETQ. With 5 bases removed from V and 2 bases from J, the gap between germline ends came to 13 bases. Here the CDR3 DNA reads TGCGCCAGCAGTATCAGGACATTTCAAGAGACCCAGTACTTC. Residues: CASSIRTFQETQYF.

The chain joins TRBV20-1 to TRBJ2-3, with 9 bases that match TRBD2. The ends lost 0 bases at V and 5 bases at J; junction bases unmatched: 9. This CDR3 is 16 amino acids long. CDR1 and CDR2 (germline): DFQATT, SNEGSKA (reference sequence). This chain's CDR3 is CSARDVVAGVGDTQYF. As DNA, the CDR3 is TGCAGTGCTAGAGATGTAGTAGCGGGAGTAGGAGATACGCAGTATTTT.

The CDR3 bases are TGTGCCAGCAGCTCCCCGGCGGGGCTCGGAGAGACCCAGTACTTC. As protein: CASSSPAGLGETQYF. The chain links TRBV7-9 to TRBJ2-5; TRBD2 is a possible D gene (6 bases). The germline V gene has CDR1 SEHNR and CDR2 FQNEAQ (reference sequence). This CDR3 comprises 15 residues. Trimming pared 4 bases from V and 4 bases from J, leaving 16 bases between.

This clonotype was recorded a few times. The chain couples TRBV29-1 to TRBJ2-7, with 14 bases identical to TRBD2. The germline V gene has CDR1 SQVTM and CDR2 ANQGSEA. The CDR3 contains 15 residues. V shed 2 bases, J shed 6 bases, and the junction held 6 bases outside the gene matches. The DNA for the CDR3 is TGCAGCGTTGAACTTGGGACTAGCGGGAGATCCGAGCAGTACTTC. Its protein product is CSVELGTSGRSEQYF.

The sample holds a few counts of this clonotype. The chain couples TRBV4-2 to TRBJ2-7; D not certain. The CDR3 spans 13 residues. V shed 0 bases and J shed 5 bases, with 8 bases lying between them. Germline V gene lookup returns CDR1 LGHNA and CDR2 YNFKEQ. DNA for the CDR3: TGTGCCAGCAGCCAAGACTTCTCGGACGAGCAGTACTTC. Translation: CASSQDFSDEQYF.

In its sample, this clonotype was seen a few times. Here the CDR3 reads CASSSQHKLEAFF. The CDR3 region has the DNA TGTGCCAGCAGCTCACAGCACAAGCTTGAAGCTTTCTTT. V and J are TRBV7-2 and TRBJ1-1; D is uncertain. The CDR3 loop spans 13 amino acids. V lost 4 bases and J lost 7, with 13 bases in between. Germline CDR1 reads SGHTA; CDR2 reads FQGNSA.

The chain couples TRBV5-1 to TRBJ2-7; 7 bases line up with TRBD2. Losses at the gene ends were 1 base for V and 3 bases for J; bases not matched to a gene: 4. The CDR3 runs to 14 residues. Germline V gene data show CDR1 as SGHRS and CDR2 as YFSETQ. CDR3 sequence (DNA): TGCGCCAGCAGCTTGTCTACGGGGGGCTACGAGCAGTACTTC. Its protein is CASSLSTGGYEQYF. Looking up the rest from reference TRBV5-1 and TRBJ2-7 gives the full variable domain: KAGVTQTPRYLIKTRGQQVTLSCSPISGHRSVSWYQQTPGQGLQFLFEYFSETQRNKGNFPGRFSGRQFSNSRSEMNVSTLELGDSALYLCASSLSTGGYEQYFGPGTRLTVT.

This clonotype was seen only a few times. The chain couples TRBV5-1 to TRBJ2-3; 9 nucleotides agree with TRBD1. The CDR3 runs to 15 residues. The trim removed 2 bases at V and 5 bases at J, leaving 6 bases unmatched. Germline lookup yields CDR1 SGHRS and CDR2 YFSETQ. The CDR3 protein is CASSFDRGGEDTQYF. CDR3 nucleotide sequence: TGCGCCAGCAGCTTTGACAGGGGGGGTGAAGATACGCAGTATTTT.

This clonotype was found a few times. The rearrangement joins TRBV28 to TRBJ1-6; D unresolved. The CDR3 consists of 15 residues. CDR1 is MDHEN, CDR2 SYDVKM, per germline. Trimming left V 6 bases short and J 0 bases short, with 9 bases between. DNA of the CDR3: TGTGCCAGCAGCTTTCCAGACTCCTATAATTCACCCCTCCACTTT. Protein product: CASSFPDSYNSPLHF.

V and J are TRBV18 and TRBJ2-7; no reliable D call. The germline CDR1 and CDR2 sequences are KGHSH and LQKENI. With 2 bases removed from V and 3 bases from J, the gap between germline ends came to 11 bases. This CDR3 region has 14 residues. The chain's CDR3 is CASSPNRQNYEQYF. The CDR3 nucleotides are TGTGCCAGCTCACCAAATCGGCAGAACTACGAGCAGTACTTC.

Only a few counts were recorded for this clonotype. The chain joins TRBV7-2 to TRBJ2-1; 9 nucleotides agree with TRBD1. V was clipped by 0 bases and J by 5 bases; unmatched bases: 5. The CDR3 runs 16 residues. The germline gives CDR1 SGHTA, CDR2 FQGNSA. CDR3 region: CASSLAGTGRNNEQFF. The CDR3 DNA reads TGTGCCAGCAGCTTAGCGGGGACAGGGAGGAACAATGAGCAGTTCTTC.

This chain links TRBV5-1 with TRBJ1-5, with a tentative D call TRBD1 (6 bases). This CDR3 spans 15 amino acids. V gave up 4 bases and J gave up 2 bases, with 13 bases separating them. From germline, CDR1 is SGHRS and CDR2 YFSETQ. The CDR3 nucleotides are TGCGCCAGCAGCCGGGTAGGGGGGGGCAATCAGCCCCAGCATTTT. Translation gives CASSRVGGGNQPQHF.

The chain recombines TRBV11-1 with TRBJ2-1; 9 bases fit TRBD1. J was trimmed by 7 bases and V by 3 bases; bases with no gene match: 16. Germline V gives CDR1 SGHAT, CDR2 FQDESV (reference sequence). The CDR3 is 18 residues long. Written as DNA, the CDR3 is TGTGCCAGCAGCTTCTCGAGATTTGGGACAGGGCAACTGAATGAGCAGTTCTTC. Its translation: CASSFSRFGTGQLNEQFF. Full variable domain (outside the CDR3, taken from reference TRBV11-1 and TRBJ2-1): EAEVAQSPRYKITEKSQAVAFWCDPISGHATLYWYRQILGQGPELLVQFQDESVVDDSQLPKDRFSAERLKGVDSTLKIQPAELGDSAMYLCASSFSRFGTGQLNEQFFGPGTRLTVL.

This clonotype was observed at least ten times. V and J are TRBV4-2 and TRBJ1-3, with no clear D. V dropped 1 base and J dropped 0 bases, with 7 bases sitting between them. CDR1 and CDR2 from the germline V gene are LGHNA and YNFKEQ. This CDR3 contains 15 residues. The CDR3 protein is CASSQVDPSGNTIYF. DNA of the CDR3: TGTGCCAGCAGCCAAGTCGATCCCTCTGGAAACACCATATATTTT.

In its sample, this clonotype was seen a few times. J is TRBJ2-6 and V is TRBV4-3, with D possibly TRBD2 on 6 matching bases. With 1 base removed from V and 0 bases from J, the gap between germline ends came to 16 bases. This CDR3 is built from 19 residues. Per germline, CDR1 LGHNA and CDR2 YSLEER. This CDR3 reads CASSQGRDSYLSGANVLTF. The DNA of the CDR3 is TGCGCCAGCAGCCAAGGCCGGGACTCGTACCTCTCTGGGGCCAACGTCCTGACTTTC.

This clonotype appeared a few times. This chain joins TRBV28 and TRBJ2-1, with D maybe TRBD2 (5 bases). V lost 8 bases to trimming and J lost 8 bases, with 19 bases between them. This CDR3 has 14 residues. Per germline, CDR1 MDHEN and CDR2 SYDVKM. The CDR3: CASRSGNVRDEQFF. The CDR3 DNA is TGTGCCAGCCGGAGCGGCAACGTTCGGGATGAGCAGTTCTTC.

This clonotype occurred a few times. The DNA for the CDR3 is TGTGCCAGCAGTCTTGGACCCTCCCAAGAGACCCAGTACTTC. This sequence encodes CASSLGPSQETQYF. The chain carries TRBV12-3 or TRBV12-4 and TRBJ2-5; D ambiguous. The CDR3 is made up of 14 amino acids. Trimming removed 5 bases from V and 1 base from J, with 11 bases in between.

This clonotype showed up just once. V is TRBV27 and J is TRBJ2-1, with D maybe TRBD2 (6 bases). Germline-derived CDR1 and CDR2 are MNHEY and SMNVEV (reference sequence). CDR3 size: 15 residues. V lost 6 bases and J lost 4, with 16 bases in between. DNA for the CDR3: TGTGCCAGCAGCGGCCCGGGGGTAGCTTACAATGAGCAGTTCTTC. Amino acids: CASSGPGVAYNEQFF.

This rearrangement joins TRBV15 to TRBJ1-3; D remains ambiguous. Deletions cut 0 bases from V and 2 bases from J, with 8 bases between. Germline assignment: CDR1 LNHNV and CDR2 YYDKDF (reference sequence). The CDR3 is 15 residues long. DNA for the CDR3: TGTGCCACCAGCAGAGATCTGGTTCCTGGAAACACCATATATTTT. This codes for CATSRDLVPGNTIYF.

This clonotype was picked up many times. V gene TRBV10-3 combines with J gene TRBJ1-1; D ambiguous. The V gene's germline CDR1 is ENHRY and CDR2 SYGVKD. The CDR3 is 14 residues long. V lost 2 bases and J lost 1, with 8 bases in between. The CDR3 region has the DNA TGTGCCATCAGTGAGGGGCCAGGGAACACTGAAGCTTTCTTT. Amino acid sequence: CAISEGPGNTEAFF.

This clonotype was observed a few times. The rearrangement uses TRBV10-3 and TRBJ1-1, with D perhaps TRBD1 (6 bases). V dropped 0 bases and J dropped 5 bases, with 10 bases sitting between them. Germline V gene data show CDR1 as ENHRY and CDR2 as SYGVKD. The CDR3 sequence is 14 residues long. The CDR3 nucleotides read TGTGCCATCAGTGAGTCGCCAGGGGAAACTGAAGCTTTCTTT. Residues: CAISESPGETEAFF.

This CDR3 is CASSHRQGMDTEAFF. The CDR3 DNA follows: TGTGCCAGCAGCCATAGACAGGGGATGGACACTGAAGCTTTCTTT. This rearrangement joins TRBV3-1 to TRBJ1-1; 8 nucleotides align to TRBD1. Germline lookup yields CDR1 LGHDT and CDR2 YNNKEL (reference sequence). Germline trimming cut 3 bases from V and 3 bases from J; bases unmatched to any gene: 6. The CDR3 runs 15 residues.

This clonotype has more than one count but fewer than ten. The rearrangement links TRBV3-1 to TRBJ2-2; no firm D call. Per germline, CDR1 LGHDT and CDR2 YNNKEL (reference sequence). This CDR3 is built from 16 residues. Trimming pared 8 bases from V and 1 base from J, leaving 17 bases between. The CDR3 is CASAWSAGLNTGELFF. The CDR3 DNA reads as TGTGCCAGCGCCTGGTCGGCCGGGCTGAACACCGGGGAGCTGTTTTTT.

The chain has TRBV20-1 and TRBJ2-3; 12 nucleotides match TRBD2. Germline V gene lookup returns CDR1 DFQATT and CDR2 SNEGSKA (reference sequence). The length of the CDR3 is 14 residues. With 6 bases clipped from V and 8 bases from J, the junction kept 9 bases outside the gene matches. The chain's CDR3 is CSAIRTSGTSTQYF. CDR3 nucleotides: TGCAGTGCCATTAGGACTAGCGGGACCAGTACGCAGTATTTT.